The 18 T cell receptor beta chains presented below share a single source sample, sequenced in a study of technical replicates of blood from a handful of donors. Repertoires were generated with immunoSEQ multiplex PCR, while TCRdb's copy carries only in-frame clones and drops some. Here the sample spans over 55,000 clones, 85% to 95% being singletons. The sequenced sample was PBMCs. These receptor sequences come from a human donor in good health. Some clones in this sample may be carry-over from other donors' samples.

The V gene is TRBV4-1, the J gene TRBJ1-1; D gene unclear. V shed 4 bases and J shed 0 bases, with 6 bases lying between them. The CDR3 totals 13 residues. Per germline, CDR1 MGHRA and CDR2 YSYEKL. The CDR3 nucleotides read TGCGCCAGCAGCCGCGTCATGAACACTGAAGCTTTCTTT. It codes for CASSRVMNTEAFF.

The V gene is TRBV7-2, the J gene TRBJ2-5; 12 nucleotides agree with TRBD1. Germline V gene data show CDR1 as SGHTA and CDR2 as FQGNSA. The length of the CDR3 is 14 residues. V was clipped by 5 bases and J by 9 bases; unmatched bases: 7. The CDR3 protein is CASSRDRGRWAQYF. The CDR3 DNA reads TGTGCCAGCAGCCGGGACAGGGGGCGGTGGGCCCAGTACTTC.

The chain has TRBV7-2 and TRBJ2-7, with D perhaps TRBD1 (5 bases). This CDR3 contains 12 residues. The V gene's germline CDR1 is SGHTA and CDR2 FQGNSA. The V gene lost 5 bases and the J gene lost 4 bases, with 9 bases spanning the gap. Here the CDR3 DNA reads TGTGCCAGCAGCAGTAACAGGTACGAGCAGTACTTC. Translation: CASSSNRYEQYF.

The gene calls are TRBV11-3 and TRBJ2-7; the D gene is possibly TRBD2 (6 bases). The germline gives CDR1 SGHNT, CDR2 YENEEA. V dropped 0 bases and J dropped 6 bases, with 18 bases sitting between them. This CDR3 contains 16 residues. This CDR3 is CASSLEGSLGSGEQYF. Written as DNA, the CDR3 is TGTGCCAGCAGCTTAGAAGGTTCTCTCGGGAGCGGCGAGCAGTACTTC.

The chain has TRBV7-9 and TRBJ2-3; D might be TRBD2 (6 bases). The CDR3 covers 16 residues. Germline V gives CDR1 SEHNR, CDR2 FQNEAQ (reference sequence). Trimming stripped 3 bases from V and 2 bases from J, with 15 bases between. The CDR3 nucleotides read TGTGCCAGCAGCTTCGGGACTTTCCCCCTCACAGATACGCAGTATTTT. Residues: CASSFGTFPLTDTQYF.

This clone was seen a single time. The V and J genes are TRBV4-2 and TRBJ2-7, with 8 bases fitting TRBD2. This CDR3 has 15 amino acids. In germline, CDR1 is LGHNA, CDR2 YNFKEQ. V lost 0 bases and J lost 2; bases outside the gene matches: 3. The CDR3 loop is CASSQESGGPYEQYF. The CDR3 coding sequence is TGTGCCAGCAGCCAAGAGTCGGGGGGGCCCTACGAGCAGTACTTC.

The chain is built from TRBV19 and TRBJ2-2, with 7 bases that match TRBD1. J gave up 2 bases and V 4 bases, and 10 bases lay outside the gene matches. The germline CDR1 and CDR2 sequences are LNHDA and SQIVND (reference sequence). This CDR3 contains 17 residues. This chain's CDR3 is CASSRDRQGKNTGELFF. The CDR3 coding sequence is TGTGCCAGTAGTAGGGACCGACAGGGAAAAAACACCGGGGAGCTGTTTTTT.

The rearrangement joins TRBV9 to TRBJ2-1, with D possibly TRBD2 on 6 matching bases. V lost 0 bases to trimming and J lost 10 bases, with 14 bases between them. CDR1 is SGDLS, CDR2 YYNGEE, per germline. The CDR3 extends over 14 amino acids. CDR3 sequence reads: CASSVEGRRGEQFF. CDR3 DNA: TGTGCCAGCAGCGTAGAGGGTCGGAGGGGAGAGCAGTTCTTC.

Remarks on this clone: The limits of the CDR3 on the DNA are not certain, so only TCRdb's listed CDR3 is given. The CDR3 sequence: CASSFATGTRASF. The chain couples TRBV5-6 to TRBJ2-7; the table's D call of TRBD2 was not tested on the DNA. CDR1 is SGHDT and CDR2 is YYEEEE in the germline V gene. With termini counted, the CDR3 has 13 amino acids.

This chain links TRBV7-6 with TRBJ1-1, with TRBD1 matching 8 bases. Per germline, CDR1 SGHVS and CDR2 FNYEAQ. Unmatched junction bases numbered 14, after V lost 5 bases and J lost 6 bases. The CDR3 is made up of 16 amino acids. The CDR3 nucleotides are TGTGCCAGCAGCCCTATTCCAGGACAGGGCTATGCTGAAGCTTTCTTT. This sequence encodes CASSPIPGQGYAEAFF.

The chain employs TRBV6-1 and TRBJ1-1; 8 nucleotides agree with TRBD1. Trimming cost V 5 bases and J 2 bases; bases outside gene matches: 4. CDR1 MNHNS and CDR2 SASEGT come from the germline V gene. The CDR3 length is 14 residues. The CDR3 DNA reads TGTGCCAGCAGTAGACAGGGGAGTAACACTGAAGCTTTCTTT. Its protein product is CASSRQGSNTEAFF.

V and J are TRBV4-1 and TRBJ1-2, with D tentatively TRBD1 (5 bases). With 1 base removed from V and 8 bases from J, the gap between germline ends came to 23 bases. This CDR3 is built from 17 residues. CDR1 MGHRA and CDR2 YSYEKL come from the germline V gene. CDR3 nucleotide sequence: TGCGCCAGCAGCCAAGTGGCAGGGATTTCTCCTATCGGGGGCTACACCTTC. Translated, it gives CASSQVAGISPIGGYTF.

The rearrangement uses TRBV7-2 and TRBJ2-2; D not resolved. V was clipped by 5 bases and J by 7 bases, with 14 bases between them. This CDR3 spans 14 amino acids. Per germline, CDR1 SGHTA and CDR2 FQGNSA. CDR3 in amino acids: CASSAANDNGELFF. CDR3 nucleotides: TGTGCCAGCAGCGCCGCTAACGATAACGGGGAGCTGTTTTTT.

This chain joins TRBV7-9 and TRBJ1-1; D is unclear. The ends were cut back, 5 bases at V and 11 bases at J, with 18 bases in the middle. Germline V gene lookup returns CDR1 SEHNR and CDR2 FQNEAQ (reference sequence). The CDR3 is 13 residues long. CDR3 bases: TGTGCCAGCAGCCCGTTCGAGTCATGGGAGGCTTTCTTT. This gives the protein CASSPFESWEAFF. Based on the CDR3 plus reference TRBV7-9 and TRBJ1-1, the full variable domain is DTGVSQNPRHKITKRGQNVTFRCDPISEHNRLYWYRQTLGQGPEFLTYFQNEAQLEKSRLLSDRFSAERPKGSFSTLEIQRTEQGDSAMYLCASSPFESWEAFFGQGTRLTVV.

This chain links TRBV27 with TRBJ1-6, with a tentative D call TRBD1 (5 bases). Looked up from germline, CDR1 is MNHEY and CDR2 is SMNVEV (reference sequence). V was pared by 2 bases and J by 10 bases, with 9 bases between. The length of the CDR3 is 13 residues. This chain's CDR3 is CASSLQGISPLHF. The CDR3 nucleotides are TGTGCCAGCAGTTTACAGGGAATCTCACCCCTCCACTTT.

This clone came up once. This chain links TRBV11-2 with TRBJ2-5; 8 bases are shared with TRBD2. The CDR3 totals 16 residues. After removal of 5 bases from V and 3 bases from J, the junction contained 11 bases not matched to a gene. CDR1 and CDR2 from the germline V gene are SGHAT and FQNNGV. The CDR3 nucleotides read TGTGCCAGCAGCCCCTTTCGGACTAGCCGGGAAGAGACCCAGTACTTC. Its translation is CASSPFRTSREETQYF.

This clone came up a few times. The chain uses TRBV4-2 and TRBJ1-5, with D unclear. Germline V lookup: CDR1 LGHNA, CDR2 YNFKEQ. V lost 5 bases and J lost 2, with 10 bases in between. The CDR3 is made up of 14 amino acids. This chain's CDR3 is CASSFAQGNQPQHF. As DNA, the CDR3 is TGTGCCAGCAGCTTTGCCCAGGGCAATCAGCCCCAGCATTTT.

The rearrangement joins TRBV7-2 to TRBJ1-2; D gene ambiguous. Trimming cost V 4 bases and J 1 base, with 10 bases left between them. CDR3 size: 14 residues. The germline V gene has CDR1 SGHTA and CDR2 FQGNSA. CDR3 nucleotide sequence: TGTGCCAGCAGCTACGTTGGCAGTAACTATGGCTACACCTTC. Translating gives CASSYVGSNYGYTF.